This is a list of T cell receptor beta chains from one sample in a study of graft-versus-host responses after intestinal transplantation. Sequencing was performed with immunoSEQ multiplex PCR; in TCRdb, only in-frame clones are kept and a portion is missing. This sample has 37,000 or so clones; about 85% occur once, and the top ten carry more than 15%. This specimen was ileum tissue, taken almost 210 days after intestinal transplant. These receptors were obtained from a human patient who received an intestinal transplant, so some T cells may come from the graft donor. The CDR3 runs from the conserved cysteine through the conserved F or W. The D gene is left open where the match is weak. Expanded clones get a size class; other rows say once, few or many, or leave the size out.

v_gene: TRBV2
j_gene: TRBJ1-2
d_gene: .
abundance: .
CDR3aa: CASSEEVLRGDGYTF
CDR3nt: TGTGCCAGCAGTGAAGAAGTCCTACGAGGGGATGGCTACACCTTC

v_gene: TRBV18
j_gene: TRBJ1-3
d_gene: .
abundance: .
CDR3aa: CASLPPTGSAGNTIYF
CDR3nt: TGTGCCAGCTTACCACCGACTGGATCCGCTGGAAACACCATATATTTT

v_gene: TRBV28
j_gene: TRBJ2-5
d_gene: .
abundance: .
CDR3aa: CASSPQSETQYF
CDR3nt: TGTGCCAGCAGTCCTCAGTCCGAGACCCAGTACTTC

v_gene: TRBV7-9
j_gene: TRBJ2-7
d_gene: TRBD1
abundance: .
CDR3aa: CASSGTGTVLYEQYF
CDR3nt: TGTGCCAGCAGCGGAACCGGGACAGTACTCTACGAGCAGTACTTC

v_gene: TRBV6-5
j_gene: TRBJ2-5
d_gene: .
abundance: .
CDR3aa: CASSPPWQRETQYF
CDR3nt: TGTGCCAGCAGCCCTCCTTGGCAGCGGGAGACCCAGTACTTC

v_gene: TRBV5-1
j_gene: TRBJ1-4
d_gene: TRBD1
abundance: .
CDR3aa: CASSLRPGGGEKLFF
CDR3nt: TGCGCCAGCAGCCTACGACCAGGGGGCGGTGAAAAACTGTTTTTT

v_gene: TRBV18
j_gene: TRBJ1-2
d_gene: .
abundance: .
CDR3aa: CASSLMDSNYGYTF
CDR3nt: TGTGCCAGCTCACTTATGGACAGTAACTATGGCTACACCTTC

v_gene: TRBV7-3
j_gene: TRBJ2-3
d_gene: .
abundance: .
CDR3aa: CASSLVLGDTQYF
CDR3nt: TGTGCCAGCAGCTTAGTCCTGGGGGATACGCAGTATTTT

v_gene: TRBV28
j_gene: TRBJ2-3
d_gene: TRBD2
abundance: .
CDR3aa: CATIKASGHTDTQYF
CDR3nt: TGTGCCACAATTAAAGCTAGCGGGCACACAGATACGCAGTATTTT

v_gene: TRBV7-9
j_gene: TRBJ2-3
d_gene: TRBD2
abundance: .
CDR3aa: CASSLGGGRAEDTQYF
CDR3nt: TGTGCCAGCAGCTTAGGTGGCGGGAGGGCTGAAGATACGCAGTATTTT

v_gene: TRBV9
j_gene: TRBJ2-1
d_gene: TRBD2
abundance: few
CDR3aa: CASSVAAGGHNEQFF
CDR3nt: TGTGCCAGCAGCGTAGCAGCGGGAGGCCACAATGAGCAGTTCTTC

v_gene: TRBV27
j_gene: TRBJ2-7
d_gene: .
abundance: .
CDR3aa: CASSSLTRYYEQYF
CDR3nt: TGTGCCAGCAGTTCTCTGACTCGATACTACGAGCAGTACTTC

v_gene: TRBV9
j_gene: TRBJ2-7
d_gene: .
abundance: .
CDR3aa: CASSVGKGAYEQYF
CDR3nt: TGTGCCAGCAGCGTAGGTAAGGGGGCCTACGAGCAGTACTTC

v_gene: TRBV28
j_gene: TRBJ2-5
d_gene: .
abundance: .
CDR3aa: CASSFRLLQETQYF
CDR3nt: TGTGCCAGCAGTTTCCGACTGTTACAAGAGACCCAGTACTTC

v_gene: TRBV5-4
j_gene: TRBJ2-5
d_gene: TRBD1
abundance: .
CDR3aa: CASSRAPGGETQYF
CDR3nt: TGTGCCAGCAGTCGCGCTCCAGGGGGCGAGACCCAGTACTTC

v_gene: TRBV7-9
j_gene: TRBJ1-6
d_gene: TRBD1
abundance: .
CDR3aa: CASSSGQGYSPLHF
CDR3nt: TGTGCCAGCAGCAGCGGACAGGGGTATTCACCCCTCCACTTT

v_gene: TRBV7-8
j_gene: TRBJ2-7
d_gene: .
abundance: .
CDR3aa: CASSLGAGTSYEQYF
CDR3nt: TGTGCCAGCAGCTTAGGAGCAGGGACCTCCTACGAGCAGTACTTC

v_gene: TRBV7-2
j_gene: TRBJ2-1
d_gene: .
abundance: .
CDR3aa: CASSLSRGYNEQFF
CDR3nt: TGTGCCAGCAGCTTATCCCGGGGCTACAATGAGCAGTTCTTC

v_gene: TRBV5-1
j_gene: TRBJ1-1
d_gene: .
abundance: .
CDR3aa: CASSLAGGANTEAFF
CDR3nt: TGCGCCAGCAGCCTCGCAGGAGGGGCTAACACTGAAGCTTTCTTT

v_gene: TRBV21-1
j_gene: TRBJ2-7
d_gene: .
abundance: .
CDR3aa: CASSKADSGHYEQYF
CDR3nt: TGTGCCAGCAGCAAAGCCGATAGCGGACACTACGAGCAGTACTTC

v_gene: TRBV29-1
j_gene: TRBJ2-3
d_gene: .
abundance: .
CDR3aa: CSVEEGRDSTDTQYF
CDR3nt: TGCAGCGTTGAAGAGGGCAGGGACAGCACAGATACGCAGTATTTT

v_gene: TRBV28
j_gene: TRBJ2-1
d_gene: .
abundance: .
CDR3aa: CASSPTNNEQFF
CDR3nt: TGTGCCAGCAGTCCCACTAACAATGAGCAGTTCTTC

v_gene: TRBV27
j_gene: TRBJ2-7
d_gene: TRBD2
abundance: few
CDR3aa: CASSLKGTSASRTSYEQYF
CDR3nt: TGTGCCAGCAGTTTAAAAGGGACTAGCGCCTCAAGAACTTCCTACGAGCAGTACTTC

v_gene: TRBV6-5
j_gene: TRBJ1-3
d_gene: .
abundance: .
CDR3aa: CASSGSPGNTIYF
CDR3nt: TGTGCCAGCTCAGGAAGCCCTGGAAACACCATATATTTT

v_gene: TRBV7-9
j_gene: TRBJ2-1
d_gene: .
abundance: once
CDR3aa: CASSLAIDNEQFF
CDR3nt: TGTGCCAGCAGCTTAGCAATCGACAATGAGCAGTTCTTC

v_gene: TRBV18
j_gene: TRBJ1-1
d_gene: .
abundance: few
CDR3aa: CASSPGGASYTEAFF
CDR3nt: TGTGCCAGCTCACCAGGGGGCGCGTCTTACACTGAAGCTTTCTTT

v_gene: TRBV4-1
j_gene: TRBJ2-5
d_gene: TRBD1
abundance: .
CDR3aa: CASSLRQGERETQYF
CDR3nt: TGCGCCAGCAGCCTCCGACAGGGAGAGAGAGAGACCCAGTACTTC

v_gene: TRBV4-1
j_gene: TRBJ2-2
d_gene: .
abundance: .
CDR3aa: CASSQVGTGELFF
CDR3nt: TGCGCCAGCAGCCAAGTGGGTACCGGGGAGCTGTTTTTT

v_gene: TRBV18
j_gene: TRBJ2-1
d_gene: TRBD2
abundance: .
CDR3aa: CASSRNLAGVGYNEQFF
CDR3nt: TGTGCCAGCTCACGCAATCTAGCGGGAGTAGGGTACAATGAGCAGTTCTTC

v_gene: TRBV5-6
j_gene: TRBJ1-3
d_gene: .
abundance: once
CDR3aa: CASSLGVTGNTIYF
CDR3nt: TGTGCCAGCAGCTTGGGGGTTACCGGAAACACCATATATTTT

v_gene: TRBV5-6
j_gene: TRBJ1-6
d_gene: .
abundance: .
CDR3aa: CASSRGWDIYNSPLHF
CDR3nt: TGTGCCAGCAGCCGTGGCTGGGATATCTATAATTCACCCCTCCACTTT

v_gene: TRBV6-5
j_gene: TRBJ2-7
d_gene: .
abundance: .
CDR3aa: CASSYSEGSSYEQYF
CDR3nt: TGTGCCAGCAGTTACTCGGAGGGTTCCTCCTACGAGCAGTACTTC

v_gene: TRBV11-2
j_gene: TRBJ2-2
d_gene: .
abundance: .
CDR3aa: CASSRTANTGELFF
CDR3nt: TGTGCCAGCAGCCGGACAGCGAACACCGGGGAGCTGTTTTTT

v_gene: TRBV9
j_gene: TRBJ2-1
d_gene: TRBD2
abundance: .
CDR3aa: CASSVDREVFNNEQFF
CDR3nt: TGTGCCAGCAGCGTAGACCGGGAGGTTTTCAACAATGAGCAGTTCTTC

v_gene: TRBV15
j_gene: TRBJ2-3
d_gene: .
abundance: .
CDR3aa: CATSLRLLTAQYF
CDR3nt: TGTGCCACCAGCCTACGACTACTTACCGCGCAGTATTTT

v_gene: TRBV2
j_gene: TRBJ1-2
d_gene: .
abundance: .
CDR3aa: CASSEVEGYGYTF
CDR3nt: TGTGCCAGCAGTGAAGTGGAGGGCTATGGCTACACCTTC

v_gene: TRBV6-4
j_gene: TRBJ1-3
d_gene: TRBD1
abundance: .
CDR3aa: CASSDSIAGGEPGNTIYF
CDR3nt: TGTGCCAGCAGTGACTCGATTGCAGGGGGGGAACCTGGAAACACCATATATTTT

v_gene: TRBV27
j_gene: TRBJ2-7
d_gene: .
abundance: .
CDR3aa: CASSLEWGAYEQYF
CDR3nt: TGTGCCAGCAGTTTAGAGTGGGGGGCCTACGAGCAGTACTTC

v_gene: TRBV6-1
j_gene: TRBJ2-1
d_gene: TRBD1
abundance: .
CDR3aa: CASSESTGAYNEQFF
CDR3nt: TGTGCCAGCAGTGAATCTACAGGGGCCTACAATGAGCAGTTCTTC

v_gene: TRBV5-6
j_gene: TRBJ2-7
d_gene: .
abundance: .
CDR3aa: CASSLAAGANEQYF
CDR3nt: TGTGCCAGCAGCTTGGCGGCAGGGGCCAACGAGCAGTACTTC

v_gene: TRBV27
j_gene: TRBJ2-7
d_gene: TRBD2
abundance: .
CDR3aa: CASRPLGGLAGAFDEQYF
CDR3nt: TGTGCCAGCAGACCCCTTGGAGGGCTAGCGGGAGCATTCGACGAGCAGTACTTC

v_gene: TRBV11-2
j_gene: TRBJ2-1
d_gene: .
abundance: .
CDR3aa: CASSLVLGNEQFF
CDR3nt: TGTGCCAGCAGCTTAGTGTTGGGTAATGAGCAGTTCTTC

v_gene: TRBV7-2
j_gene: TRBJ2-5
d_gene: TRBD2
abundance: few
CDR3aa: CASSFKLAGVQETQYF
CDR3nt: TGTGCCAGCAGCTTTAAACTAGCGGGGGTGCAAGAGACCCAGTACTTC

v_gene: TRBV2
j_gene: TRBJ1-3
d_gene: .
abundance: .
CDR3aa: CASSEGSYTIYF
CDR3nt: TGTGCCAGCAGTGAGGGTTCGTACACCATATATTTT

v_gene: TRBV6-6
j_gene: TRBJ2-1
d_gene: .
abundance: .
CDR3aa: CASRTELYNEQFF
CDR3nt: TGTGCCAGCAGGACGGAGCTTTACAATGAGCAGTTCTTC

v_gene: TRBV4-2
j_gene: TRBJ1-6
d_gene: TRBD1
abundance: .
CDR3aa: CASSQGTGDSPLHF
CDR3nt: TGTGCCAGCAGCCAAGGGACAGGGGATTCACCCCTCCACTTT

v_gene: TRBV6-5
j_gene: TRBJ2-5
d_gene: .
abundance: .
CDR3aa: CASSYLGTANGEQYF
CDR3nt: TGTGCCAGCAGTTACCTGGGGACCGCCAACGGAGAGCAGTACTTC

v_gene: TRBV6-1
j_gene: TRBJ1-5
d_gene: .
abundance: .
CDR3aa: CASSEGQILSNQPQHF
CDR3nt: TGTGCCAGCAGTGAAGGACAGATACTTAGCAATCAGCCCCAGCATTTT

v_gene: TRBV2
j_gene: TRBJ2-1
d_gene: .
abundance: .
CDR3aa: CASRPRGIYNEQFF
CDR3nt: TGTGCCAGCAGACCAAGGGGAATCTACAATGAGCAGTTCTTC

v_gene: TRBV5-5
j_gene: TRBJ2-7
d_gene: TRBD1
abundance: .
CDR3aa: CASSPPTGPYEQYF
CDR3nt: TGTGCCAGCAGCCCACCGACAGGGCCCTACGAGCAGTACTTC